This TCR beta chain was observed in a study of post-analysis software for immune sequencing data. Per the germline V gene, CDR1 is SGHRS and CDR2 is YFSETQ. The CDR3 spans 11 residues. Trimming shortened V by 3 bases and J by 5 bases, and 4 bases separated the two germline ends. Carried by the TCR beta cDNA libraries were unique molecular identifiers. Using its own MiXCR run on the PCR reads, TCRdb lists one record per CDR3 protein. The sample holds around 250,000 distinct CDR3 sequences, around 34% seen once. Findings and caveats of the study: TRBV segments more frequent in patients than in controls numbered about five and included TRBV5-6, TRBV5-1 and TRBV20-1. Batch-mates among the samples co-clustered strongly by F measure.

About this clonotype: Its matching antigen is unknown.

The chain uses TRBV5-1 and TRBJ2-3; unclear D gene. Sample: blood. This receptor was taken from a girl aged 5 to 17 with multiple sclerosis. CDR3: CASSSQDTQYF. In DNA, the CDR3 is TGCGCCAGCAGCTCGCAAGATACGCAGTATTTT. The whole variable domain, filled in from reference TRBV5-1 and TRBJ2-3, reads KAGVTQTPRYLIKTRGQQVTLSCSPISGHRSVSWYQQTPGQGLQFLFEYFSETQRNKGNFPGRFSGRQFSNSRSEMNVSTLELGDSALYLCASSSQDTQYFGPGTRLTVL.